Included here is one TCR beta chain sequence, with context. This clone was seen only once. There is no known antigen for this receptor. Base-call qualities are not available, and no considerably larger clone is one nucleotide away. The sample belongs to a study of shared clonotypes between healthy human individuals (dated by TCRdb to 2020 to 2022). General notes on the study: The cohort included three men and a couple of women between 18 and 49 years of age. For each donor, CD4 naive and CD4 memory were each given three plates, CD8 naive was given two plates, and CD8 memory was given one plate. To increase sequencing depth and limit assay-specific biases, different laboratories used diverse techniques to prepare libraries and sequence TCR repertoires. To estimate repertoire size and how much clonotype sharing occurs between individuals, the study deeply sequenced the blood TCR repertoires of a handful of healthy adults. Leukapheresis yielded between about 0.9 and 8.9 billion PBMCs per donor.

The donors were healthy, HIV-negative adults who had no recently reported acute infections or vaccinations. Every donor was a Caucasian adult residing in Nashville, Tennessee, USA. CD4+ T cells were enriched through magnetic negative selection, after which naive cells were positively selected on CD45RA and the remaining negative fraction served as the memory subset. Blood was collected by leukapheresis, and PBMCs were isolated by Ficoll-Histopaque density gradient centrifugation and then cryopreserved in liquid nitrogen vapor phase. Purity and quantity of every magnetically sorted T cell population were checked by analytical flow cytometry. Genomic DNA was isolated from every sorted fraction and measured by UV absorbance on a Nanodrop 2000c. The junction shows trimming of 4 bases on V and 0 bases on J, plus 13 bases between the germline ends. The CDR3 numbers 16 residues from cysteine through phenylalanine. Solely the CDR3 DNA is kept, with 48 bases framed from the first base. According to the germline V gene, CDR1 reads SGHTA and CDR2 reads FQGNSA.

Using the deep immunoSEQ assay, multiplex PCR amplified TCR CDR3 regions from genomic DNA. For each cell subset, the extracted genomic DNA was distributed evenly across all wells of several immunoSEQ 96-well plates, and each plate served as one replicate. Each replicate PCR for sorted subsets received roughly 0.2 ug genomic DNA, equal to about 30,000 T cell genomes. The purified libraries were quantified using a Qubit 3.0 fluorometer, sized with a Bioanalyzer 2100, and then quantified again using the KAPA Library Quantification kit. Each immunoSEQ 96-well plate was sequenced on its own single-read 150-cycle Illumina NextSeq 550 flow cell. Processing in the source paper ran as follows. The immunoSEQ output contained only junctional sequences without quality scores, so filtering could not match that applied to full-length reads. Sequences were annotated with PyIR, a Python wrapper for IgBLAST v1.9, using IMGT germline references to assign V/J genes and CDR3. Any read was removed if the V/J assignment was weak (E-value above 1e-6), the CDR3 was missing, or the read contained stop codons, out-of-frame junctions, or ambiguous translated residues. A V3J clonotype was defined by an identical inferred V gene, J gene, and CDR3 amino acid sequence. Percentage overlap between repertoires was computed as shared unique clonotypes divided by the size of the smaller repertoire. RTK rarefaction, the Chao1 estimator, and Recon v2.1 estimates of unobserved clonotypes were used to assess repertoire richness. For all TCRbeta clonotypes obtained by the gDNA method from a handful of donors, generation probabilities were computed with OLGA. The immuneACCESS repertoire file appears here via TCRdb, limited to in-frame rearrangements. These files lack a portion of the clones; in checked studies, under half of the deficit traces to unresolved V genes, and the cause of the others is not known. Clonal size and the V and J genes are those of that table, whereas D and trimming came from the DNA. The sample includes about 1 million clones, with approximately 70% observed a single time. Around 1.4% of the sample rests with the top ten.

The investigation overall reported the following: Rarefaction of sorted-subset datasets indicated incomplete sequencing despite the large sequencing depth. The genetic and exposure-history diversity represented was limited by the small number of donors. When a handful of donors were compared, the shared fraction of clonotypes was roughly 4.8% for naive CD4, about 4% for naive CD8, roughly 2.5% for memory CD4, and 0.4% for memory CD8. Naive subsets generally had larger estimated clonotype richness than memory subsets. Sampling was restricted to blood, and TCR repertoires in tissues likely differ from the TCR repertoires found in blood. Pairwise subsampling led to the expectation that sequencing depth would affect the degree of clonotype sharing among donors. Higher generation probabilities were observed for clonotypes shared by all four sorted-subset donors than for non-shared clonotypes.

Sequencing was performed on memory CD4+ T cells sorted from blood. Sample cell subset or site, as interpreted from the label and publication: CD45RA-negative fraction. Recombination joined TRBV7-2 with TRBJ1-3, with the identity of the D gene unclear. The receptor's source is a man younger than 35 in good health. The bases read TGTGCCAGCAGCTATTCAACTCCCTCCTCTGGAAACACCATATATTTT. Translated, it gives CASSYSTPSSGNTIYF.